In its sample, the clone carrying this TCR beta chain was seen a few times. Its specificity is unknown. The CDR3 loop spans 13 amino acids. V was shortened by 4 bases and J by 7 bases, with 11 bases between the two germline ends. CDR1 and CDR2 (germline): SGHTA, FQGNSA. The sample is drawn from a study of spatial heterogeneity in lung cancer. Looking at the study overall: Any follow-up PBMC samples that were available went on to be sequenced, and the median time to follow-up was around 25 months after resection.

Study-wide results and caveats: There were more appearances of ubiquitous expanded tumor TCRs in blood at resection than at follow-up.

The time point denotes: blood at routine non-recurrence follow-up after resection. The input material, whole RNA from tumor, nontumor lung or frozen PBMC, was sequenced unsorted. One entry per CDR3 protein, called by TCRdb with MiXCR from the 5' RACE reads. Here the sample spans about 52,000 distinct CDR3 sequences, around 7.7% being singletons. The genes are TRBV7-2 and TRBJ2-1; D is ambiguous. The sequence came from a female donor with early-stage non-small cell lung cancer. Sequencing used PBMCs, obtained at follow-up. The CDR3 spells CASSSRRANEQFF. The DNA of the CDR3 is TGTGCCAGCAGCTCCCGTAGGGCAAATGAGCAGTTCTTC.